The rows below give T cell receptor beta chains drawn from one sample of a study of regulatory T cells in long-lasting Graves disease. TCRdb called the multiplex PCR reads again in MiXCR, with one record for every CDR3 protein. The sample yields 400,000 to 500,000 distinct CDR3 sequences, 20% to 25% seen once. Source: peripheral blood mononuclear cells (PBMCs), taken when the disease was refractory, from a patient treated with antithyroid drugs. The receptors shown here come from a female donor with Graves disease. Both conserved end residues are part of each CDR3. A D gene is named only where the DNA matches it firmly. Expanded clones are given a class, and other clones once, few, many or no size at all.

j_gene,d_gene,v_gene,abundance,CDR3nt,CDR3aa
TRBJ2-7,NA,TRBV6-1,many,TGTGCCAGCGGGGAATACTCCTACGAGCAGTACTTC,CASGEYSYEQYF
TRBJ1-1,NA,TRBV7-9,few,TGTGCCAGCAGCCCTGGACAGTTTGAAGCTTTCTTT,CASSPGQFEAFF
TRBJ1-2,TRBD1,TRBV6-1,many,TGTGCCAGCAGCGAGGACAGGGTGTCTGGCTACACCTTC,CASSEDRVSGYTF
TRBJ2-7,NA,TRBV28,few,TGTGCCAGCAGCTACCAAGGGGAATACGAGCAGTACTTC,CASSYQGEYEQYF
TRBJ2-2,NA,TRBV5-6,few,TGTGCCAGCAGCTTCAGGGTACTTACCGGGGAGCTGTTTTTT,CASSFRVLTGELFF
TRBJ2-1,NA,TRBV2,many,TGTACCAGCAGTGGGGTGGGGGCGGCTGAGCAGTTCTTC,CTSSGVGAAEQFF
TRBJ1-1,TRBD1,TRBV4-2,few,TGTGCCAGCAGCCAAGTACAGGGGGATACGGCTTTCTTT,CASSQVQGDTAFF
TRBJ2-7,NA,TRBV6-1,few,TGTGCCAGCAGGACTTTTTACGAGCAGTACTTC,CASRTFYEQYF
TRBJ1-1,NA,TRBV4-3,few,TGCGCCAGCAGCCAAGCCTTCCGGATGTCGCTGGACACTGAAGCTTTCTTT,CASSQAFRMSLDTEAFF
TRBJ2-7,NA,TRBV20-1,few,TGCAGTGCTGCCCGAGAGGAGGCCGGCGGAGAGCAGTACTTC,CSAAREEAGGEQYF
TRBJ1-2,NA,TRBV4-1,NA,TGCGCCAGCAGCCCCCCAGGGGCGAGCTACACCTTC,CASSPPGASYTF
TRBJ2-7,NA,TRBV9,NA,TGTGCCAGCAGCGTAGCTATAGGACTACCGCCCTACGAGCAGTACTTC,CASSVAIGLPPYEQYF
TRBJ2-2,NA,TRBV11-2,few,TGTGCCAGCCGTTATCTTATTGGTGCCGGGGAGCTGTTTTTT,CASRYLIGAGELFF
TRBJ2-7,NA,TRBV7-2,NA,TGTGCCAGCAGCTTAGAACACAGATATTACGAGCAGTACTTC,CASSLEHRYYEQYF
TRBJ1-5,NA,TRBV3-1,many,TGTGCCAGCAGCCAAGGGGGCGATCAGCCCCAGCATTTT,CASSQGGDQPQHF
TRBJ2-2,NA,TRBV5-1,NA,TGCGCCAGCAGCTTATGGACCCCCTCCGGGGAGCTGTTTTTT,CASSLWTPSGELFF
TRBJ1-1,NA,TRBV14,few,TGTGCCAGCAGCCAACAGATCGGCCTAATGAACACTGAAGCTTTCTTT,CASSQQIGLMNTEAFF
TRBJ1-2,TRBD1,TRBV6-5,many,TGTGCCAGCAGTTACAGACAGGGGTTCGGCTACACCTTC,CASSYRQGFGYTF
TRBJ1-6,TRBD1,TRBV7-2,many,TGTGCCAGCAGTTCGGGACAGGGTTCACCCCTCCACTTT,CASSSGQGSPLHF
TRBJ1-5,TRBD1,TRBV15,few,TGTGCCACCAGCACCGGACAGGGCAATCAGCCCCAGCATTTT,CATSTGQGNQPQHF
TRBJ1-2,NA,TRBV28,many,TGTGCCAGCAGTTCCCTACCAACACCCTCATATGGCTACACCTTC,CASSSLPTPSYGYTF
TRBJ1-2,NA,TRBV6-1,many,TGTGCCAGCACCAAACGGACGGGGAGAAACTATGGCTACACCTTC,CASTKRTGRNYGYTF
TRBJ1-3,NA,TRBV4-3,few,TGCGCCAGCAGCCAAGATCCCGGAAACACCATATATTTT,CASSQDPGNTIYF
TRBJ1-2,NA,TRBV9,NA,TGTGCCAGCAGCGTCAGGGGATCCTATGGCTACACCTTC,CASSVRGSYGYTF
TRBJ2-2,TRBD2,TRBV7-2,NA,TGCGCCAGCAGCCAAGCGGCTAGCGGGCTGAACACCGGGGAGCTGTTTTTT,CASSQAASGLNTGELFF
TRBJ2-5,TRBD2,TRBV11-1,NA,TGTGCCAGCAGCTTAGGACTAGCCCCTGTATCCCAGTACTTC,CASSLGLAPVSQYF
TRBJ2-7,NA,TRBV6-1,NA,TGTGCCAGCAGCCCCGGGCTGTGGGTCTACGAGCAGTACTTC,CASSPGLWVYEQYF
TRBJ1-5,NA,TRBV6-2/TRBV6-3,NA,TGTGCCAGCGGGCGAAAGGAGCCCCAGCATTTT,CASGRKEPQHF
TRBJ2-7,NA,TRBV12-3/TRBV12-4,many,TGTGCCAGCAGTTTGGGGGAATATAGGGAGCAGTACTTC,CASSLGEYREQYF
TRBJ1-1,TRBD1,TRBV20-1,NA,TGCAGAGGACAGGGTATCATTCCGAACACTGAAGCTTTCTTT,CRGQGIIPNTEAFF
TRBJ1-2,NA,TRBV5-4,few,TGTGCCAGCAGCCTCCCCAACCGGGACAAGTATGGCTACACCTTC,CASSLPNRDKYGYTF
TRBJ2-5,NA,TRBV6-2/TRBV6-3,many,TGTGCCAGCAATCCGCGCGTGCGGGAGACCCAGTACTTC,CASNPRVRETQYF
TRBJ2-5,TRBD1,TRBV6-1,many,TGTGCCAGCAGCGGATTAGGGACAGCCCAAGAGACCCAGTACTTC,CASSGLGTAQETQYF
TRBJ2-7,TRBD2,TRBV7-2,NA,TGTGCCAGCAGCCGCACCGGGACTAGCGCCTACGAGCAGTACTTC,CASSRTGTSAYEQYF
TRBJ1-3,NA,TRBV2,many,TGTGCCAGCAGCCCAGGGGTAGGGGGAAACACCATATATTTT,CASSPGVGGNTIYF
TRBJ2-1,NA,TRBV24-1,NA,TGTGCCACCAGTGTTGCAACGGGAGCCCGCAATGAGCAGTTCTTC,CATSVATGARNEQFF
TRBJ2-5,NA,TRBV11-1,many,TGTGCCAGCAGCCCTCGAGGGGAGACCCAGTACTTC,CASSPRGETQYF
TRBJ2-7,NA,TRBV3-1,few,TGTGCCAGCAGCCATATCTACGAGCAGTACTTC,CASSHIYEQYF
TRBJ1-3,NA,TRBV20-1,NA,TGCAGTGCCCCTAACCCGGGCATCTCTGGAAACACCATATATTTT,CSAPNPGISGNTIYF
TRBJ1-1,NA,TRBV7-9,NA,TGTGCCAGCAGCTTAGCTAGGTTCCTAATCAGGGGCACTGAAGCTTTCTTT,CASSLARFLIRGTEAFF
TRBJ1-3,NA,TRBV5-1,NA,TGCGCCAGCAGCTGGGGACATCCGCTCTCTGGAAACACCATATATTTT,CASSWGHPLSGNTIYF